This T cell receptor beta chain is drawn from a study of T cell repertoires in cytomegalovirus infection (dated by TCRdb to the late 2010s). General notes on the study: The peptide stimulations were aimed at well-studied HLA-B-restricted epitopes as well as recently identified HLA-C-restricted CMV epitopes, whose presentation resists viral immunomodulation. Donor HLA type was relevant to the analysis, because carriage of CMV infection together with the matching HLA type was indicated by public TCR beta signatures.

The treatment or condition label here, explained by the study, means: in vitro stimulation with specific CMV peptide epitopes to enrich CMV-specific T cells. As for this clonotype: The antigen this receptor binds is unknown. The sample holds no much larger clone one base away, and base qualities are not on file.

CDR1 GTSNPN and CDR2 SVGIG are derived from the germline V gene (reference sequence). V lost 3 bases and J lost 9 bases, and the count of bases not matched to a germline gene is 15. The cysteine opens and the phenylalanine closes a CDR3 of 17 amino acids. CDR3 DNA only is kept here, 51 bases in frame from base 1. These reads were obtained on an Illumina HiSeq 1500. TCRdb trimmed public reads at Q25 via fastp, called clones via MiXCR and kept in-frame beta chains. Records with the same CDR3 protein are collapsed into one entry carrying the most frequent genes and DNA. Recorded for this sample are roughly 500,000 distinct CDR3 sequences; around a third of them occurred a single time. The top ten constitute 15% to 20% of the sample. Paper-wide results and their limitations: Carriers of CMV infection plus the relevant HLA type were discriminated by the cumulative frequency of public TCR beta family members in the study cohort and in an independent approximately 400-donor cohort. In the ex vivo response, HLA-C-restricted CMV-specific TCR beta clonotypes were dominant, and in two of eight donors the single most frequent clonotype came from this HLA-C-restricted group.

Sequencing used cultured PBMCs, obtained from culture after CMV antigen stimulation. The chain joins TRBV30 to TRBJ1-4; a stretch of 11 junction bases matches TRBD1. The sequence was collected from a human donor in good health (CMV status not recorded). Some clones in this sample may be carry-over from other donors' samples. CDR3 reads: CAWSSHRPGQGGKKLFF. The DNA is TGTGCCTGGAGCTCTCACCGTCCGGGACAGGGGGGTAAAAAACTGTTTTTT.